This is a list of T cell receptor beta chains from one sample in a study of human T cells and chemical hapten exposure. In TCRdb, the RACE reads were re-called with MiXCR into one record per CDR3 protein. This table holds roughly 200,000 distinct CDR3 sequences, about a fifth found once. Here the sequenced sample was whole blood, taken in connection with sensitization to the hapten diphenylcyclopropenone (DPC). These receptors were obtained from a woman aged 50 to 60 with alopecia areata. Some clones in this sample may be carry-over from other donors' samples. Both conserved end residues are part of each CDR3. D genes are given only for firm matches. Clone size is not always given. Where it is, it says once, few, many or a class for expanded clones.

J | size | length | V | D | DNA | CDR3
TRBJ2-1 | . | 11 | TRBV29-1 | . | TGCAGCGTTGATCTCGGGCACGTGCAGTTCTTC | CSVDLGHVQFF
TRBJ2-7 | . | 13 | TRBV27 | . | TGTGCCAGCAGCCCAGGGGTTACCTACGAGCAGTACTTC | CASSPGVTYEQYF
TRBJ2-5 | . | 13 | TRBV20-1 | . | TGCAGTGCTAGATCGTCAGGGACAGAGACCCAGTACTTC | CSARSSGTETQYF
TRBJ1-6 | few | 16 | TRBV11-3 | . | TGTGCCAGCAGCTTAGATCTCCCCGGGGCTGGGTCACCCCTCCACTTT | CASSLDLPGAGSPLHF
TRBJ2-2 | . | 14 | TRBV20-1 | TRBD2 | TGCAGTGCTCGGACTAGCGGGATGACCGGGGAGCTGTTTTTT | CSARTSGMTGELFF
TRBJ2-1 | . | 16 | TRBV28 | . | TGTGCCAGCAGTACCAACCGGGGGGACATCTACAATGAGCAGTTCTTC | CASSTNRGDIYNEQFF
TRBJ2-1 | few | 14 | TRBV5-1 | . | TGCGCCAGCAGCTTGTTCCCGGGAGAGGGTGAGCAGTTCTTC | CASSLFPGEGEQFF
TRBJ2-7 | . | 15 | TRBV5-1 | TRBD1 | TGCGCCAGCAGCTCGGGGGACAGGATGTCTTACGAGCAGTACTTC | CASSSGDRMSYEQYF
TRBJ2-5 | . | 14 | TRBV5-1 | . | TGCGCCAGCAGCTTGCCTCGGCAGCAAGAGACCCAGTACTTC | CASSLPRQQETQYF
TRBJ2-3 | . | 16 | TRBV5-1 | TRBD2 | TGCGCCAGCAGCTTGGGAAGCGGGACTAGCACAGATACGCAGTATTTT | CASSLGSGTSTDTQYF
TRBJ2-7 | many | 14 | TRBV5-1 | . | TGCGCCAGCAGCGTGGACAGTTCCTCCTACGAGCAGTACTTC | CASSVDSSSYEQYF